The source of this T cell receptor beta chain is a study of cytomegalovirus exposure and HLA in healthy donors. Study results and limitations: Researchers counted around 150 TCR beta chains as cytomegalovirus-associated. A subsequent analysis found that TCR clusters from the first cohort also tended to co-occur in the roughly 120 validation repertoires, with less than 95% of cluster scores above 0.

Germline lookup yields CDR1 MDHEN and CDR2 SYDVKM. Trimming took 6 bases from V and 1 from J, leaving 12 bases between them. The CDR3 runs to 14 residues. Note on this clone: Its antigen remains unknown.

The assay was immunoSEQ multiplex PCR, and TCRdb's table has in-frame clones only and misses some. The data show 110,000 to 150,000 clones, approximately 89% seen once. Sequencing used PBMCs. V is TRBV28 and J is TRBJ1-1, with D unresolved. The receptor was derived from a woman under 30 in good health and CMV-seropositive. The DNA for the CDR3 is TGTGCCAGCAGCCCCGCCGGAGCGAACACTGAAGCTTTCTTT. It codes for CASSPAGANTEAFF.